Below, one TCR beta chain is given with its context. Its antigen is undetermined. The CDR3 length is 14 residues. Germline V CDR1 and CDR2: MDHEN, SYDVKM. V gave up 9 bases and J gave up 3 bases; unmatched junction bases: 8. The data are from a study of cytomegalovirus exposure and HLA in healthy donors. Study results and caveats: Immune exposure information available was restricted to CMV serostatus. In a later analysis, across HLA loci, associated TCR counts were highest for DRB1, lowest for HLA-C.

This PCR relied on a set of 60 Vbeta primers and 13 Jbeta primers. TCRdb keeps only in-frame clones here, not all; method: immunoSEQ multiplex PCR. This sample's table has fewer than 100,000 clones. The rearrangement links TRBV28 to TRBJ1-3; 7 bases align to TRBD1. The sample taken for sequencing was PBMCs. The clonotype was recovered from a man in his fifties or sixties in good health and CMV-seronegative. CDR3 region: CASKEGAHGNTIYF. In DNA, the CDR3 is TGTGCCAGTAAGGAGGGGGCGCATGGAAACACCATATATTTT. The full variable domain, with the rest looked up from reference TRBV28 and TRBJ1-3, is DVKVTQSSRYLVKRTGEKVFLECVQDMDHENMFWYRQDPGLGLRLIYFSYDVKMKEKGDIPEGYSVSREKKERFSLILESASTNQTSMYLCASKEGAHGNTIYFGEGSWLTVV.